The sequence of this T cell receptor (beta chain) was determined in a study of shared clonotypes between healthy human individuals. Study background: Two women and a few men aged 18 to 49 served as donors.

On this clone: Its antigen is not known.

This CDR3 region has 19 residues. Produced via immunoSEQ multiplex PCR; TCRdb's table is partial and in-frame only. The sample consists of 450,000 to 500,000 clones, around three quarters of them appearing once. Study-level results: Owing to a small donor count, the genetic and exposure-history diversity represented was limited. Sample collection involved blood only; tissue repertoires are likely different.

The sample consisted of PBMCs. The rearrangement links TRBV12-1 to TRBJ2-5; the table's D call TRBD2 went unverified against the DNA. TRBV12-1 is listed as a pseudogene. This clonotype was sampled from a woman between 35 and 50 years old in good health. Some clones in this sample may be carry-over from other donors' samples. Written as DNA, the CDR3 is TGTGCCAGCAGCTTTGATCGGCAGGATCCAGCGGGGGTTCAAGAGACCCAGTACTTC. Translated, it gives CASSFDRQDPAGVQETQYF.